These 25 T cell receptor beta chains came from one sample sequenced in a study of blood T cells in healthy people across ages. With a J-beta primer mix and a sample-barcoded 5' primer, a second PCR ran about 7 to 12 cycles. TCRdb reprocessed the 5' RACE reads via MiXCR and lists one record per CDR3 protein. The sample has approximately 810,000 distinct CDR3 sequences, roughly 40% seen once. The specimen was blood. These TCRs come from a man aged 18 to 35 in good health.

This clonotype occurred a few times. The V gene is TRBV6-6, the J gene TRBJ2-5; 7 bases are a match to TRBD1. The CDR3 is 15 amino acids. V lost 1 base and J lost 3; bases outside the gene matches: 5. Germline lookup yields CDR1 MNHNY and CDR2 SVGAGI (reference sequence). The CDR3 DNA sequence: TGTGCCAGCAGTTACTTCACCGGGACAGAAGAGACCCAGTACTTC. Its translation is CASSYFTGTEETQYF.

This clonotype occurred many times. The CDR3 DNA is TGTGCCAGCAGTCCAGGGGTGCGGACGAACAATGAGCAGTTCTTC. Protein product: CASSPGVRTNNEQFF. The V and J genes are TRBV3-1 and TRBJ2-1; weak D call: TRBD1 (6 bases). Looked up from germline, CDR1 is LGHDT and CDR2 is YNNKEL (reference sequence). The ends were cut back, 6 bases at V and 5 bases at J, with 17 bases in the middle. The CDR3 runs 15 residues.

This clonotype was found once. The chain joins TRBV20-1 to TRBJ1-1; TRBD1 is a possible D gene (5 bases). Per germline, CDR1 DFQATT and CDR2 SNEGSKA (reference sequence). The CDR3 runs to 14 residues. Trimming stripped 4 bases from V and 7 bases from J, with 19 bases between. The CDR3 loop is CSATRGQGWGEAFF. In DNA, the CDR3 is TGCAGTGCTACCCGCGGGCAGGGTTGGGGTGAAGCTTTCTTT.

This clonotype was detected a few times. The chain employs TRBV6-6 and TRBJ1-1; TRBD1 agrees at 7 bases. The CDR3 runs to 14 residues. The J segment lost 4 bases and the V segment lost 7 bases, leaving 9 bases of the junction unmatched. CDR1 and CDR2 (germline): MNHNY, SVGAGI (reference sequence). The DNA for the CDR3 is TGTGCCAGCACCGGGCTATCAGGGGGCACTGAAGCTTTCTTT. This sequence encodes CASTGLSGGTEAFF.

The table lists this clonotype with a few counts. This chain joins TRBV20-1 and TRBJ2-2; 11 bases align to TRBD1. Germline V gives CDR1 DFQATT, CDR2 SNEGSKA (reference sequence). The CDR3 extends over 14 amino acids. With 3 bases clipped from V and 6 bases from J, the junction kept 3 bases outside the gene matches. The CDR3 is CSASGQGAAGELFF. The CDR3, as DNA: TGCAGTGCTAGTGGACAGGGGGCGGCCGGGGAGCTGTTTTTT.

This clonotype was counted a few times. J is TRBJ2-5 and V is TRBV27, with 7 nucleotides matching TRBD2. The CDR3 totals 13 residues. V shed 5 bases and J 6 bases; nucleotides not matched to a gene: 6. Germline CDR1 and CDR2: MNHEY and SMNVEV (reference sequence). CDR3 nucleotides: TGTGCCAGCAGTGTACGGACTAGACAGACCCAGTACTTC. This gives the protein CASSVRTRQTQYF.

This clonotype has only a few counts. The V gene is TRBV12-3 or TRBV12-4, the J gene TRBJ1-5; D is undetermined. This CDR3 has 18 amino acids. V was clipped by 2 bases and J by 6 bases, with 23 bases between them. The chain's CDR3 is CASSLLAEQESASQPQHF. CDR3 coding DNA: TGTGCCAGCAGTTTATTAGCGGAGCAGGAGTCAGCGAGTCAGCCCCAGCATTTT.

This rearrangement joins TRBV7-2 to TRBJ2-1; 11 bases map to TRBD2. V shed 3 bases and J 4 bases; nucleotides not matched to a gene: 2. CDR3 length equals 15 residues. Per germline, CDR1 SGHTA and CDR2 FQGNSA. The CDR3 here is CASSFRTSGYNEQFF. CDR3 DNA: TGTGCCAGCAGCTTTCGGACTAGCGGGTACAATGAGCAGTTCTTC.

V and J are TRBV27 and TRBJ1-6; D might be TRBD1 (5 bases). The CDR3 has 17 amino acids. CDR1 and CDR2 from the germline V gene are MNHEY and SMNVEV (reference sequence). The germline V and J ends were trimmed by 4 bases and 5 bases, with 18 bases remaining between them. CDR3 in DNA: TGTGCCAGCAGTTGGAGCGGAGGAGAGGGGCATAATTCACCCCTCCACTTT. Encoded protein: CASSWSGGEGHNSPLHF.

This clonotype was detected ten times or more. This chain connects TRBV2 to TRBJ2-7; D is uncertain. Germline V lookup: CDR1 SNHLY, CDR2 FYNNEI. Trimming pared 7 bases from V and 0 bases from J, leaving 22 bases between. This CDR3 is built from 17 residues. In nucleotides, the CDR3 is TGTGCCAGCATTGGCCCTGGGGTAGAGGTAAGCTCCTACGAGCAGTACTTC. Its protein product is CASIGPGVEVSSYEQYF.

This clonotype was seen at least ten times. The chain carries TRBV7-2 and TRBJ2-7; possibly TRBD2 for D (5 bases). The CDR3 extends over 13 amino acids. V lost 4 bases, J lost 4 bases, and 11 bases lay in between. Germline values: CDR1 SGHTA, CDR2 FQGNSA. The CDR3 region has the DNA TGTGCCAGCAGCTCGGGGAGAATTTACGAGCAGTACTTC. It codes for CASSSGRIYEQYF. Full variable domain (outside the CDR3, taken from reference TRBV7-2 and TRBJ2-7): GAGVSQSPSNKVTEKGKDVELRCDPISGHTALYWYRQSLGQGLEFLIYFQGNSAPDKSGLPSDRFSAERTGGSVSTLTIQRTQQEDSAVYLCASSSGRIYEQYFGPGTRLTVT.

The CDR3 protein is CASSLHIPGLANRLYNEQFF. CDR3 nucleotides: TGTGCCAGCAGCCTCCACATCCCGGGACTAGCCAACAGACTTTACAATGAGCAGTTCTTC. The chain uses TRBV14 and TRBJ2-1; 9 bases fit TRBD2. CDR3 length: 20 amino acids. The trim removed 4 bases at V and 4 bases at J, leaving 20 bases unmatched. Germline lookup yields CDR1 SGHDN and CDR2 FVKESK.

Ten or more counts support this clonotype. The V call is TRBV5-1, the J call TRBJ2-3; 10 nucleotides align to TRBD2. With V trimmed by 4 bases and J by 2 bases, 7 bases remained unmatched. This CDR3 contains 16 residues. Looked up from germline, CDR1 is SGHRS and CDR2 is YFSETQ. CDR3 nucleotide sequence: TGCGCCAGCAGCAACGGACTAGCGGTAGTCACAGATACGCAGTATTTT. Translating it yields CASSNGLAVVTDTQYF.

This clonotype showed up just once. A single base separates this from a much larger clone, so it may be a read error. This sequence joins TRBV4-3 and TRBJ2-6; D gene ambiguous. The CDR3 is made up of 19 amino acids. Germline values: CDR1 LGHNA, CDR2 YSLEER. Trimming took 0 bases from V and 0 from J, leaving 15 bases between them. DNA for the CDR3: TGCGCCAGCAGCCAAGATCGGAATACAGCCGTCTCTGGGGCCAACGTCCTGACTTTC. This codes for CASSQDRNTAVSGANVLTF.

The J gene is TRBJ2-5, the V gene TRBV12-3 or TRBV12-4; D call uncertain. The CDR3 runs to 15 residues. Trimming took 1 base from V and 11 from J, leaving 20 bases between them. CDR3 protein: CASSLDSTRSAEQYF. CDR3 nucleotides: TGTGCCAGCAGTTTAGATAGTACAAGGTCGGCTGAGCAGTACTTC.

This clonotype was recorded a few times. This rearrangement joins TRBV20-1 to TRBJ2-1; D is unclear. The CDR3 spans 13 residues. Per the germline V gene, CDR1 is DFQATT and CDR2 is SNEGSKA (reference sequence). V lost 5 bases, J lost 0 bases, and 8 bases lay in between. The CDR3 coding sequence is TGCAGTGCTGTGTCCTTCTCCTACAATGAGCAGTTCTTC. Translated, it gives CSAVSFSYNEQFF.

This clonotype was detected a few times. V gene TRBV6-2 or TRBV6-3 combines with J gene TRBJ2-3; D is possibly TRBD2 (6 bases). With 8 bases removed from V and 9 bases from J, the gap between germline ends came to 27 bases. CDR1 and CDR2 from the germline V gene are MNHEY and SVGEGT. The CDR3 loop spans 16 amino acids. The CDR3 nucleotides are TGTGCCAGCTGCCGTGATGGCCTCGGAGGGATGCGAACGCAGTATTTT. This sequence encodes CASCRDGLGGMRTQYF.

This rearrangement joins TRBV6-2 or TRBV6-3 to TRBJ1-1, with 10 bases matching TRBD1. The CDR3 extends over 16 amino acids. After removal of 6 bases from V and 1 base from J, the junction contained 8 bases not matched to a gene. Germline loops: CDR1 MNHEY, CDR2 SVGEGT. CDR3 nucleotides: TGTGCCAGCAGGGACGCGACAGGGGGCAAGAACACTGAAGCTTTCTTT. Translated, it gives CASRDATGGKNTEAFF.

This clonotype was detected once. The chain carries TRBV29-1 and TRBJ1-1; possibly TRBD1 for D (5 bases). Trimming cost V 4 bases and J 5 bases, with 11 bases left between them. CDR1 SQVTM and CDR2 ANQGSEA come from the germline V gene. The CDR3 is made up of 12 amino acids. CDR3 in amino acids: CSVGQGRTEAFF. For the CDR3, the DNA is TGCAGCGTTGGCCAGGGAAGGACTGAAGCTTTCTTT.

This sequence joins TRBV2 and TRBJ2-5; D perhaps matches TRBD2 (5 bases). The CDR3 totals 11 residues. Trimming took off 6 bases at V and 12 bases at J, with 14 bases between the two ends. The germline V gene has CDR1 SNHLY and CDR2 FYNNEI. The CDR3 nucleotides read TGTGCCAGCAGGGCGGGCCAGCGCGAGTACTTC. Amino acid sequence: CASRAGQREYF.

V usage is TRBV4-1 and J usage is TRBJ2-1; 9 bases match TRBD2. This CDR3 is 16 amino acids long. CDR1 is MGHRA and CDR2 is YSYEKL in the germline V gene. The junction had 4 bases not matched to a gene; V was cut back by 1 base and J by 3 bases. CDR3 in amino acids: CASSQVAGADYNEQFF. The CDR3 DNA reads as TGCGCCAGCAGCCAAGTAGCGGGGGCTGACTACAATGAGCAGTTCTTC.

The chain is built from TRBV2 and TRBJ2-3; 8 nucleotides agree with TRBD1. CDR3 size: 17 residues. Unmatched junction bases numbered 15, after V lost 7 bases and J lost 3 bases. Germline V gene data show CDR1 as SNHLY and CDR2 as FYNNEI. The CDR3 protein is CASIPNRPRGRTDTQYF. The CDR3 DNA reads as TGTGCCAGCATCCCGAACCGGCCCAGGGGGCGGACAGATACGCAGTATTTT.

Only one count was recorded for this clonotype. The rearrangement joins TRBV10-2 to TRBJ2-5; 7 bases are shared with TRBD2. The J segment lost 7 bases and the V segment lost 9 bases, leaving 8 bases of the junction unmatched. The V gene's germline CDR1 is WSHSY and CDR2 SAAADI. The CDR3 totals 12 residues. The CDR3, as DNA: TGCGCCAGTCGGGGGGATCGAGGGACCCAGTACTTC. It translates to CASRGDRGTQYF.

In this sample, this clonotype turned up a few times. This chain joins TRBV12-3 or TRBV12-4 and TRBJ1-1; D remains unclear. Trimming cost V 7 bases and J 0 bases, with 12 bases left between them. The CDR3 has 14 residues. The DNA for the CDR3 is TGTGCCAGCATCCGGGAAATCCTGAACACTGAAGCTTTCTTT. Amino acids: CASIREILNTEAFF.

This clonotype was observed at least ten times. The chain is built from TRBV7-2 and TRBJ2-7, with TRBD2 matching 13 bases. CDR3 size: 18 residues. The V gene end was trimmed by 0 bases and the J gene end by 2 bases; junction bases not matched to a gene: 7. Germline V CDR1 and CDR2: SGHTA, FQGNSA. CDR3 loop: CASSLATSGGAFPYEQYF. The CDR3 nucleotides read TGTGCCAGCAGCTTAGCAACTAGCGGGGGGGCCTTTCCCTACGAGCAGTACTTC.